Shown below are 9 T cell receptor beta chains from a single sample sequenced in a study of shared clonotypes between healthy human individuals. Sequencing used immunoSEQ multiplex PCR; TCRdb keeps in-frame clones, though not all of them. In the table there are 850,000 to 1,200,000 clones, more than 65% of which are singletons. The sample taken for sequencing was memory CD4+ T cells sorted from blood. Subset in this sample: CD45RA-negative fraction. Receptors were obtained from a man in his late teens or twenties in good health.

CDR3 in DNA: TGCGCCAGCAGCGGGGGACAGTCAAGCTCCTATAATTCACCCCTCCACTTT. It is translated as CASSGGQSSSYNSPLHF. The V call is TRBV5-1, the J call TRBJ1-6; 7 bases agree with TRBD1. V trimming: 4 bases; J trimming: 0 bases; junction bases outside the gene matches: 7. From germline, CDR1 is SGHRS and CDR2 YFSETQ. The CDR3 has 17 residues.

The sample holds one count of this clone. The CDR3 loop is CASSYRSSGANVLTF. The CDR3 region has the DNA TGTGCCAGCAGCTACAGGAGCTCTGGGGCCAACGTCCTGACTTTC. The V gene is TRBV5-6, the J gene TRBJ2-6; D may be TRBD1 (5 bases). Germline CDR1 reads SGHDT; CDR2 reads YYEEEE. V gave up 3 bases and J gave up 0 bases, with 7 bases separating them. The CDR3 covers 15 residues.

This chain joins TRBV4-1 and TRBJ2-7; D gene ambiguous. The V end was cut by 0 bases, the J end by 7 bases, with 13 bases between. CDR1 and CDR2 from the germline V gene are MGHRA and YSYEKL. The CDR3 contains 14 residues. CDR3 in amino acids: CASSQDEGNREQYF. The CDR3 nucleotides are TGCGCCAGCAGCCAAGATGAAGGGAACAGAGAGCAGTACTTC.

This chain uses TRBV7-9 with TRBJ2-2; TRBD1 matches 10 bases. The junction had 4 bases not matched to a gene; V was cut back by 2 bases and J by 4 bases. Germline V gene sequence: CDR1 SEHNR, CDR2 FQNEAQ (reference sequence). The CDR3 covers 16 residues. Written as DNA, the CDR3 is TGTGCCAGCAGCTTAAGACAGGGGGCAGGCACCGGGGAGCTGTTTTTT. This sequence encodes CASSLRQGAGTGELFF.

The chain couples TRBV7-2 to TRBJ2-2; no reliable D call. V was shortened by 5 bases and J by 6 bases, with 13 bases between the two germline ends. Germline CDR1 reads SGHTA; CDR2 reads FQGNSA. The CDR3 spans 14 residues. The DNA for the CDR3 is TGTGCCAGCAGCCGACAAAGGTTCGCCGGGGAGCTGTTTTTT. It specifies CASSRQRFAGELFF.

The chain combines TRBV7-9 with TRBJ2-1; D is perhaps TRBD2 (5 bases). The V gene lost 6 bases and the J gene lost 9 bases, with 12 bases spanning the gap. Germline loops: CDR1 SEHNR, CDR2 FQNEAQ (reference sequence). The CDR3 runs to 12 residues. The CDR3 DNA reads TGTGCCAGCAGACCTGATGCGGGTGAGCAGTTCTTC. Its protein product is CASRPDAGEQFF.

The chain uses TRBV18 and TRBJ1-1; 7 positions match TRBD1. The CDR3 totals 15 residues. The germline gives CDR1 KGHSH, CDR2 LQKENI. With 0 bases clipped from V and 5 bases from J, the junction kept 6 bases outside the gene matches. Written as DNA, the CDR3 is TGTGCCAGCTCACCACCGGAGGGGGCCAGGACTGAAGCTTTCTTT. This encodes CASSPPEGARTEAFF.

In this sample, this clone turned up once. This chain uses TRBV28 with TRBJ1-2; TRBD1 is a possible D gene (5 bases). Per germline, CDR1 MDHEN and CDR2 SYDVKM. V was pared by 5 bases and J by 4 bases, with 14 bases between. The CDR3 extends over 14 amino acids. CDR3 residues: CASSPGQSPYGYTF. Written as DNA, the CDR3 is TGTGCCAGCAGTCCCGGACAATCACCCTATGGCTACACCTTC.

V is TRBV5-1 and J is TRBJ1-6, with 7 nucleotides matching TRBD1. Germline V lookup: CDR1 SGHRS, CDR2 YFSETQ. This CDR3 has 15 amino acids. The junction had 1 base not matched to a gene; V was cut back by 4 bases and J by 0 bases. CDR3 DNA sequence: TGCGCCAGCAGCCCAGGGGGCTCCTATAATTCACCCCTCCACTTT. Its translation: CASSPGGSYNSPLHF.